This record covers a single T cell receptor beta chain. Antigen specificity is unknown. The data are from a study of glioma-infiltrating T cells after dendritic cell vaccination. Study outcomes and limitations: Higher pretreatment TIL content predicted longer progression-free time and survival.

The sample's time point: after dendritic cell vaccination, including at tumor progression/relapse. Primers: 60 V beta forward and 13 J beta reverse. Data came from immunoSEQ multiplex PCR; TCRdb stores just in-frame clones and leaves some out. The sample lists about 100,000 clones, 65% to 85% occurring once. This specimen was blood, taken after dendritic cell vaccination. The TCR sequence derives from a human donor with glioblastoma.

The DNA of the CDR3 is TGTGCCAGCAGTCCCCGGACTAGCGGGAGCCTTAGCACCGGGGAGCTGTTTTTT. It is translated as CASSPRTSGSLSTGELFF. This chain links TRBV27 with TRBJ2-2; 13 bases map to TRBD2. Trimming took 5 bases from V and 4 from J; bases not matched to a gene: 10. The CDR3 sequence is 18 residues long. Germline loops: CDR1 MNHEY, CDR2 SMNVEV (reference sequence).